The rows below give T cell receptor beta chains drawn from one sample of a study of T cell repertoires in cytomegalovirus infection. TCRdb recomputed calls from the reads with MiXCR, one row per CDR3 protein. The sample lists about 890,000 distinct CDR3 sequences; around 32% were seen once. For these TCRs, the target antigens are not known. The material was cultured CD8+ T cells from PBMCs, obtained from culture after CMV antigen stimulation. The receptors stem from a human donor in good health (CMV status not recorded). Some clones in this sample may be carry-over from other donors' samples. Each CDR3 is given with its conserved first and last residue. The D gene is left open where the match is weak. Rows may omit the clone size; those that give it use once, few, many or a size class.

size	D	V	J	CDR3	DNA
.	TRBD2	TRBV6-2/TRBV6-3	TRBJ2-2	CASSSLSGGRNTGELFF	TGTGCCAGCAGTTCCCTGAGCGGGGGCCGTAACACCGGGGAGCTGTTTTTT
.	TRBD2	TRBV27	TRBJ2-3	CASSFLAGGPSTDTQYF	TGTGCCAGCAGTTTCCTAGCGGGGGGACCCAGCACAGATACGCAGTATTTT
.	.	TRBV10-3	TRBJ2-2	CAIPTSGLATGELFF	TGTGCCATCCCGACCAGCGGGCTAGCAACCGGGGAGCTGTTTTTT
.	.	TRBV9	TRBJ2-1	CASSVYRDYNEQFF	TGTGCCAGCAGCGTATACCGGGACTACAATGAGCAGTTCTTC
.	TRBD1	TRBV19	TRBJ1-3	CASSIGQGQPTRYSGNTIYF	TGTGCCAGTAGTATAGGTCAGGGACAGCCGACGAGATACTCTGGAAACACCATATATTTT
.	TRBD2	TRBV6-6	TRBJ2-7	CASSYTVAGGRNLSYEQYF	TGTGCCAGCAGTTACACGGTAGCGGGGGGGCGGAATCTCTCCTACGAGCAGTACTTC
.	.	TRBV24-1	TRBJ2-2	CATSDPDSTGELFF	TGTGCCACCAGTGATCCGGACAGCACCGGGGAGCTGTTTTTT
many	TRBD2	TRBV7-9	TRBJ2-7	CASSSSLTTSRPYEQYF	TGTGCCAGCAGCTCCAGCCTGACGACTAGCAGACCCTACGAGCAGTACTTC
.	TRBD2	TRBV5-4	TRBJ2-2	CASSSGTSGPRGGELFF	TGTGCCAGCAGCTCCGGGACTAGCGGGCCCCGAGGCGGGGAGCTGTTTTTT
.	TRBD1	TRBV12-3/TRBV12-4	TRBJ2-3	CASSPYSGQGFNTDTQYF	TGTGCCAGCAGTCCTTACTCCGGACAGGGATTTAACACAGATACGCAGTATTTT
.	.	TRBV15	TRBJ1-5	CATRDTKDQPQHF	TGTGCCACCAGGGACACCAAGGATCAGCCCCAGCATTTT
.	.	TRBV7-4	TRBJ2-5	CASSLMDSARETQYF	TGTGCCAGCAGCTTAATGGACAGTGCCCGGGAGACCCAGTACTTC
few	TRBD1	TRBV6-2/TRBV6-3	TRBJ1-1	CASSLTGILTEAFF	TGTGCCAGCAGCCTGACAGGGATCTTGACTGAAGCTTTCTTT
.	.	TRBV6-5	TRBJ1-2	CASRPPTGNVNYGYTF	TGTGCCAGCAGACCTCCAACAGGGAATGTCAACTATGGCTACACCTTC
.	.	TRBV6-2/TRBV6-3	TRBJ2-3	CASSYDAGFSDTQYF	TGTGCCAGCAGTTACGATGCGGGGTTCTCAGATACGCAGTATTTT
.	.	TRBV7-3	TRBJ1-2	CASSLTATSSGYTF	TGTGCCAGCAGTTTAACGGCTACCTCGTCGGGCTACACCTTC
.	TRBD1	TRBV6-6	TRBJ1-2	CASSPGQGGIRGYTF	TGTGCCAGCAGCCCTGGACAGGGGGGTATTAGAGGCTACACCTTC
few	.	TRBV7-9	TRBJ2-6	CASRTTGPGANVLTF	TGTGCCAGCAGGACTACAGGGCCTGGGGCCAACGTCCTGACTTTC
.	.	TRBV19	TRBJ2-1	CASSIDTTGRGASYNEQFF	TGTGCCAGTAGTATAGATACGACGGGCAGGGGGGCCTCCTACAATGAGCAGTTCTTC
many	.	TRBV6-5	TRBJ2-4	CASSSRFLGNKNIQYF	TGTGCCAGCAGTTCTCGGTTCCTTGGAAACAAAAACATTCAGTACTTC
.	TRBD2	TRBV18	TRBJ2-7	CASLEGGGYEQYF	TGTGCCAGCTTGGAAGGCGGGGGCTACGAGCAGTACTTC
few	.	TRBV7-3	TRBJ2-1	CASSLGGSRNEQFF	TGTGCCAGCAGCCTGGGTGGTAGTCGCAATGAGCAGTTCTTC
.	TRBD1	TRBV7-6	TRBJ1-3	CASSLQGAHHSGNTIYF	TGTGCCAGCAGCTTACAGGGGGCGCATCACTCTGGAAACACCATATATTTT
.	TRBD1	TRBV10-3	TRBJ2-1	CAISETGDEQFF	TGTGCCATCAGTGAGACAGGGGATGAGCAGTTCTTC
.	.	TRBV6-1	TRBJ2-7	CASSEARAYEQYF	TGTGCCAGCAGTGAAGCGCGGGCTTACGAGCAGTACTTC
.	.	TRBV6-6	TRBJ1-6	CASSEGTASSYNSPLHF	TGTGCCAGCAGCGAAGGGACCGCGAGCTCCTATAATTCACCCCTCCACTTT
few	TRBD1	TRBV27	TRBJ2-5	CASSINRDRGGKTQYF	TGTGCCAGCAGCATAAACCGGGACAGGGGAGGAAAGACCCAGTACTTC
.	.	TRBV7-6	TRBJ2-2	CASSAPGLTGELFF	TGTGCCAGCAGCGCCCCGGGGCTCACCGGGGAGCTGTTTTTT
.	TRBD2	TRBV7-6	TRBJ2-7	CASSLPAGGSYEQYF	TGTGCCAGCAGCTTACCAGCGGGGGGTTCCTACGAGCAGTACTTC
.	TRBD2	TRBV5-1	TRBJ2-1	CASSRLGGIYNEQFF	TGCGCCAGCAGCCGACTGGGGGGGATTTACAATGAGCAGTTCTTC
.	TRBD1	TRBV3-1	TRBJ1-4	CASSPGAKGANEKLFF	TGTGCCAGCAGCCCCGGGGCGAAGGGGGCCAATGAAAAACTGTTTTTT
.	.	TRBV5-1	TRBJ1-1	CASSLGGNTDAFF	TGCGCCAGCAGCTTGGGGGGGAACACTGATGCTTTCTTT
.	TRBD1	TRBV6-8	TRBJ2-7	CASSYSRDRAESYEQYF	TGTGCCAGCAGTTACTCAAGGGACAGGGCAGAATCCTACGAGCAGTACTTC
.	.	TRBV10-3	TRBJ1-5	CAISETLGPTNQPQHF	TGTGCCATCAGTGAGACGTTGGGGCCGACCAATCAGCCCCAGCATTTT
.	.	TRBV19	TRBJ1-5	CASSPAERYQPQHF	TGTGCCAGTAGTCCCGCCGAGCGTTATCAGCCCCAGCATTTT
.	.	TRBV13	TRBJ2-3	CASRQNGEDTQYF	TGTGCCAGCAGACAAAACGGAGAAGATACGCAGTATTTT
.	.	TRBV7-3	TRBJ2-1	CASSGGQTSYNEQFF	TGTGCCAGCAGCGGGGGTCAGACCTCCTACAATGAGCAGTTCTTC
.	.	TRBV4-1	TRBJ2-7	CASSQDFTAEQYF	TGCGCCAGCAGCCAAGACTTTACGGCAGAGCAGTACTTC
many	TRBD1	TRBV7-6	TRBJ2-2	CASRQQGQSTGELFF	TGTGCCAGCAGGCAACAGGGGCAGAGCACCGGGGAGCTGTTTTTT
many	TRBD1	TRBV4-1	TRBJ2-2	CASSQGQENTGELFF	TGCGCCAGCAGCCAGGGACAGGAGAACACCGGGGAGCTGTTTTTT
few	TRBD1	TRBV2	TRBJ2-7	CASTDGTALYEQYF	TGTGCCAGCACCGATGGGACAGCCCTCTACGAGCAGTACTTC
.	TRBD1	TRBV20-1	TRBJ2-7	CSAVPYPLGQFYEQYF	TGCAGTGCCGTACCGTACCCCCTGGGACAGTTTTACGAGCAGTACTTC
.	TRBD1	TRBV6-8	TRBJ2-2	CASSYLHRGPNTGELFF	TGTGCCAGCAGTTACTTACACAGGGGGCCGAACACCGGGGAGCTGTTTTTT
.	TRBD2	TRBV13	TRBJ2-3	CASSPQPRGGISDTQYF	TGTGCCAGCAGCCCACAACCTCGGGGGGGTATCTCAGATACGCAGTATTTT
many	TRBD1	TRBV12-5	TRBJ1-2	CASGFGTDLANYGYTF	TGTGCTAGTGGCTTCGGGACAGACCTAGCTAACTATGGCTACACCTTC
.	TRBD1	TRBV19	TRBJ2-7	CASSIGTGSYEQYF	TGTGCCAGTAGTATCGGGACAGGGAGCTACGAGCAGTACTTC
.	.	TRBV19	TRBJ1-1	CASIMKAGGGTGIEAFF	TGTGCCAGTATTATGAAGGCGGGGGGTGGTACGGGGATTGAAGCTTTCTTT
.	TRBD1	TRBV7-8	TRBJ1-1	CASRTGGANTEAFF	TGTGCCAGCAGGACAGGGGGCGCGAACACTGAAGCTTTCTTT
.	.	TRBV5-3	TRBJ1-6	CASSPYLEPYNSPLHF	TGTGCCAGCAGCCCTTACCTTGAACCCTATAATTCACCCCTCCACTTT
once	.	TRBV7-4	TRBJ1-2	CASSLARTSNYGYTF	TGTGCCAGCAGCTTAGCAAGGACTTCCAACTATGGCTACACCTTC
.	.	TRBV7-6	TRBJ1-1	CASSNRAPNTEAFF	TGTGCCAGCAGCAACCGGGCCCCGAATACTGAAGCTTTCTTT
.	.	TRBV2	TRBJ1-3	CASGGSGNTIYF	TGTGCCAGCGGGGGGTCTGGAAACACCATATATTTT
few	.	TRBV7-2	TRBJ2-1	CASSVPGLGAYNEQFF	TGTGCCAGCAGCGTGCCGGGTTTAGGGGCTTACAATGAGCAGTTCTTC
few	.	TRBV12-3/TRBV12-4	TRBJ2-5	CASSLFGGREETQYF	TGTGCCAGCAGTTTATTCGGTGGGCGGGAAGAGACCCAGTACTTC
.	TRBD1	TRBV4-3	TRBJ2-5	CASSRGQGSGETQYF	TGCGCCAGCAGCCGTGGACAGGGATCGGGGGAGACCCAGTACTTC
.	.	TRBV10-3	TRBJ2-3	CATTDSTDTQYF	TGTGCCACCACGGATAGCACAGATACGCAGTATTTT
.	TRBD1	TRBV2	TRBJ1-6	CASSPADRVGSPLHF	TGTGCCAGCAGCCCCGCGGACAGGGTGGGTTCACCCCTCCACTTT
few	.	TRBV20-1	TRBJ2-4	CSASTTGAKNIQYF	TGCAGTGCTTCAACGACCGGAGCCAAAAACATTCAGTACTTC